One sample yielded the 9 T cell receptor beta chains listed below, sequenced in a study of Tregs in tolerant kidney transplant recipients. Data came from immunoSEQ multiplex PCR; TCRdb stores just in-frame clones and leaves some out. The repertoire holds 46,000 or so clones, with about 90% as singletons. The sample was Tregs from blood. These receptors originate from a human donor in good health.

This rearrangement joins TRBV19 to TRBJ1-5; D is possibly TRBD1 (6 bases). Germline CDR1 is LNHDA and CDR2 is SQIVND (reference sequence). There are 13 residues in the CDR3. With 4 bases removed from V and 9 bases from J, the gap between germline ends came to 13 bases. The CDR3 bases are TGTGCCAGTAGTACCCAGGGGAATACGCCCCAGCATTTT. It specifies CASSTQGNTPQHF.

The CDR3 nucleotides are TGTGCCAGCAGTTATGGGCAGGTGGGCTACACCTTC. It translates to CASSYGQVGYTF. The gene calls are TRBV6-5 and TRBJ1-2; no clear D gene. With 3 bases removed from V and 8 bases from J, the gap between germline ends came to 10 bases. This CDR3 spans 12 amino acids. Germline loops: CDR1 MNHEY, CDR2 SVGAGI.

The chain links TRBV2 to TRBJ1-5, with D unresolved. The CDR3 totals 15 residues. Germline values: CDR1 SNHLY, CDR2 FYNNEI. The V and J ends lost 4 bases and 0 bases respectively, with 10 bases between them. For the CDR3, the DNA is TGTGCCAGCAGTGGGTCGGCTTATAGCAATCAGCCCCAGCATTTT. Its protein is CASSGSAYSNQPQHF.

This clone appeared once. The rearrangement uses TRBV11-3 and TRBJ2-5; possibly TRBD1 for D (5 bases). Looked up from germline, CDR1 is SGHNT and CDR2 is YENEEA. The CDR3 runs 15 residues. V shed 4 bases and J shed 1 base, with 13 bases lying between them. The CDR3 DNA follows: TGTGCCAGCAGCTCTAGGGGTTCACCCCAAGAGACCCAGTACTTC. This sequence encodes CASSSRGSPQETQYF.

The CDR3 here is CAGAEYSYNEQFF. Here the CDR3 DNA reads TGTGCCGGGGCGGAATACTCCTACAATGAGCAGTTCTTC. This chain links TRBV7-8 with TRBJ2-1, with a tentative D call TRBD1 (5 bases). Germline CDR1 reads SGHVS; CDR2 reads FQNEAQ. The CDR3 runs 13 residues. Trimming cost V 11 bases and J 0 bases, with 11 bases left between them.

This sequence joins TRBV2 and TRBJ1-1; unclear D gene. Per germline, CDR1 SNHLY and CDR2 FYNNEI. The CDR3 spans 13 residues. The V and J ends lost 6 bases and 8 bases respectively, with 16 bases between them. Written as DNA, the CDR3 is TGTGCCAGCAGGGGCGTGGTCCCCGAGGAAGCTTTCTTT. Translation gives CASRGVVPEEAFF.

The chain links TRBV5-1 to TRBJ2-3; D is possibly TRBD2 (5 bases). The CDR3 is made up of 18 amino acids. The germline V gene has CDR1 SGHRS and CDR2 YFSETQ. The germline V and J ends were trimmed by 2 bases and 1 base, with 20 bases remaining between them. CDR3 nucleotides: TGCGCCAGCAGCTTTCCCATTGGTCCAGCGGAGCGCACAGATACGCAGTATTTT. This translates into CASSFPIGPAERTDTQYF.

In this sample, this clone turned up once. The chain joins TRBV9 to TRBJ2-5; the match to TRBD1 covers 8 bases. J was trimmed by 5 bases and V by 6 bases; bases with no gene match: 12. There are 15 residues in the CDR3. Germline CDR1 SGDLS, CDR2 YYNGEE. This CDR3 reads CASTFRAGGRETQYF. CDR3 nucleotide sequence: TGTGCCAGCACCTTTCGGGCAGGGGGCAGGGAGACCCAGTACTTC.

As to this clone: At the DNA level, this CDR3 is encoded by other sequences in the same sample as well. The chain uses TRBV11-3 and TRBJ2-1; possible D gene TRBD2, 6 bases. V lost 5 bases to trimming and J lost 4 bases, with 9 bases between them. CDR3 size: 13 residues. From germline, CDR1 is SGHNT and CDR2 YENEEA. CDR3 in amino acids: CASSRDSYNEQFF. The DNA for the CDR3 is TGTGCCAGCAGCCGGGACTCATACAATGAGCAGTTCTTC.